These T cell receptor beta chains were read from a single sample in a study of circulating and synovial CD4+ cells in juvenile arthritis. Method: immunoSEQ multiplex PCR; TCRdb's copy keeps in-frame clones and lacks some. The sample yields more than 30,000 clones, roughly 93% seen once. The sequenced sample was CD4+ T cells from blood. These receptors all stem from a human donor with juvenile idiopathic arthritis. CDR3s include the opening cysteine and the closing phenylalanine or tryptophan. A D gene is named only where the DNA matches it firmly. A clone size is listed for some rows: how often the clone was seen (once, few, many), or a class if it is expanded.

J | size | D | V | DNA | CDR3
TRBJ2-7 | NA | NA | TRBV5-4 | TGTGCCAGCAGCCTGGTCTCGGGCGAGCAGTACTTC | CASSLVSGEQYF
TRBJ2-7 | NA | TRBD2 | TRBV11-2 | TGTGCCAGCAGCTTAAGGCTAGCGGGAGCCCCCTACGAGCAGTACTTC | CASSLRLAGAPYEQYF
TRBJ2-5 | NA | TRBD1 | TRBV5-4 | TGTGCCAGCAGCTTGGAAGGGACAGGGTACCAAGAGACCCAGTACTTC | CASSLEGTGYQETQYF
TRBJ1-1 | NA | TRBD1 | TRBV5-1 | TGCGCCAGCAGCCCGGGACAGGGGTACGCTGAAGCTTTCTTT | CASSPGQGYAEAFF
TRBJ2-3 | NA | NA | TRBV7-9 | TGTGCCAGCAGCCAATCCACAGATACGCAGTATTTT | CASSQSTDTQYF
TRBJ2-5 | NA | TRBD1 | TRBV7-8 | TGTGCCAGCAGCTCGATGGGACAGGGGCAAGAGACCCAGTACTTC | CASSSMGQGQETQYF
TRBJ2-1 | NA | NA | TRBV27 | TGTGCCAGCAGCCCGCAGTTGCACACCCAGTACAATGAGCAGTTCTTC | CASSPQLHTQYNEQFF
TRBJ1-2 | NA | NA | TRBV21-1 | TGTGCCAGCAGCAAAGGGGACAGAAATTCTAACTATGGCTACACCTTC | CASSKGDRNSNYGYTF
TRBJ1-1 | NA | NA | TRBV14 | TGTGCCAGCAGCCCAAGAGAGGGTTACACTGAAGCTTTCTTT | CASSPREGYTEAFF
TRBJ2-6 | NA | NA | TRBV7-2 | TGTGCCAGCAGCTTCCGGTCTGGGGCCAACGTCCTGACTTTC | CASSFRSGANVLTF
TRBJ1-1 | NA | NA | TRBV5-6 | TGTGCCAGCAGCTTGGCCCTAGTGGACACTGAAGCTTTCTTT | CASSLALVDTEAFF
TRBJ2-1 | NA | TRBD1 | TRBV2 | TGTGCCAGCAGGGGTGGGACAGGGATATTCTACAATGAGCAGTTCTTC | CASRGGTGIFYNEQFF
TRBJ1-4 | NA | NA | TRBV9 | TGTGCCAGCAGCCTACAGGGACACCCTGATGAAAAACTGTTTTTT | CASSLQGHPDEKLFF
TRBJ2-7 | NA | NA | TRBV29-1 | TGCAGCGTTACCGGGACTCAGAGCTCCTACGAGCAGTACTTC | CSVTGTQSSYEQYF
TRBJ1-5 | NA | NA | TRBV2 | TGTGCCAGCAGTCCCCGAGTCCCTGATGTGCCCCAGCATTTT | CASSPRVPDVPQHF
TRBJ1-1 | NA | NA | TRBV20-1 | TGCAGTGCGCAGATCGGGATTGGGGCTTTCTTT | CSAQIGIGAFF
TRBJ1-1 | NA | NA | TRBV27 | TGTGCCAGCAGGGAGGGGTTTGAGGGCACTGAAGCTTTCTTT | CASREGFEGTEAFF
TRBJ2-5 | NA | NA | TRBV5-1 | TGCGCCAGCAGCCCCCCTAACGAAGAGACCCAGTACTTC | CASSPPNEETQYF
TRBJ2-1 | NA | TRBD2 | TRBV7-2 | TGTGCCAGCAGCTTAAGGCCTGGGGCGGGAGTAGGGGAGAATGAGCAGTTCTTC | CASSLRPGAGVGENEQFF
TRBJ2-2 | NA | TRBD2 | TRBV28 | TGTGCCAGCAGGTCAGCGGGAGGGCCCCGGCACACCGGGGAGCTGTTTTTT | CASRSAGGPRHTGELFF
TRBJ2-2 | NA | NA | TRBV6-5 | TGTGCCAGCAGTTGGAGAAGAACGAACACCGGGGAGCTGTTTTTT | CASSWRRTNTGELFF
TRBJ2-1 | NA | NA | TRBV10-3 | TGTGCCATCGCAATACGAGGGAGGTCCGGCAATGAGCAGTTCTTC | CAIAIRGRSGNEQFF
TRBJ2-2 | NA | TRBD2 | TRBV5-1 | TGCGCCAGCAGCTCCCGTGTAGTCCCGGGACTAGCGGGAGTCGAGGGGGCCGGGGAGCTGTTTTTT | CASSSRVVPGLAGVEGAGELFF
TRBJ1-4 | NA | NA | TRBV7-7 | TGTGCCAGCAGCAGGGACTATAATGAAAAACTGTTTTTT | CASSRDYNEKLFF
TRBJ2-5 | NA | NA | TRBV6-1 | TGTGCCAGCAGGGGGACACCTCAAGAGACCCAGTACTTC | CASRGTPQETQYF
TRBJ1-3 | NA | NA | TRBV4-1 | TGCGCCAGCAGCCTCGGGGACTCTGGAAACACCATATATTTT | CASSLGDSGNTIYF
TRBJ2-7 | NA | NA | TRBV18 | TGTGCCAGCTCACCAGGGTTGGTAGTAGGAGGAAGCTCCTACGAGCAGTACTTC | CASSPGLVVGGSSYEQYF
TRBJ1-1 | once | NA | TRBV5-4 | TGTGCCAGCAGAGTCGAGCTAGGGAGCACTGAAGCTTTCTTT | CASRVELGSTEAFF
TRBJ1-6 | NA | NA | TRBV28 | TGTGCCAGCAGTTTTACAGTCTATAATTCACCCCTCCACTTT | CASSFTVYNSPLHF
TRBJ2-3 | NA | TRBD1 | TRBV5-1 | TGCGCCAGCAGCCCCCGGGACAGAAGCACAGATACGCAGTATTTT | CASSPRDRSTDTQYF
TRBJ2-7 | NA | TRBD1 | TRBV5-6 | TGTGCCAGCAGCCGGGACAGGAGTAACGAGCAGTACTTC | CASSRDRSNEQYF